Here is one TCR beta chain with its context. The sample holds a few counts of this clone. Its cognate antigen has yet to be identified. Base-call qualities are not available, and no considerably larger clone is one nucleotide away. In the germline V gene, CDR1 corresponds to LGHNA and CDR2 to YSLEER. Trimming accounts for 3 bases at V and 7 bases at J, while the number of junction bases matched to no gene is 9. The CDR3 numbers 15 residues from cysteine through phenylalanine. Only the CDR3 part of the read is kept: 45 bases, read in frame from the first base. This entry is derived from a study of blood T cell repertoires in COVID-19 (dated by TCRdb to the early 2020s). About the investigation overall: Samples from collaborators originated in the United States, Italy and Spain and spanned both the acute and convalescent phases of COVID-19. Where available, HLA class I and class II types were taken from metadata supplied by the sample provider and were not determined by assay-based typing. The repertoires were released in a freely available public database meant as a resource for research on the immune response to SARS-CoV-2. Deeply sampled blood TCRbeta repertoires from subjects exposed to, actively infected with, or recovered from COVID-19 were included in the dataset. Samples came from the ongoing ImmuneRACE study (first 160 participants) plus 1,254 subjects from 6 global collaborators. The material from the prospective study consisted of cDNA or gDNA derived from T cells, B-cell-depleted T cells, or PBMCs. The sample metadata nearly always contained a de-identified subject ID, COVID-19 status, age in years and sex. The paper's findings and limits, for the study overall: Clinical and demographic metadata were provided uncurated, with the amount varying by source and participant.

TCRbeta CDR3 regions were amplified from genomic DNA by means of the immunoSEQ Assay, a bias-controlled multiplex PCR. As for the authors' bioinformatics: Nucleated cell counts per sample were estimated from amplification of reference gene primers within the assay. To quantify the absolute abundance of each unique TCRbeta CDR3 rearrangement, sequence reads were collapsed and filtered. For each sample, productive Simpson clonality was calculated as the square root of Simpson's diversity index across productive rearrangements. In its TCRdb copy, this immuneACCESS table keeps in-frame sequences only and misses some clones. Where compared with another copy, unresolved V genes explain less than half of these, and the others have no known cause. V and J calls and clone size come straight from that table; D and trimming were deduced from the DNA. This sample has about 210,000 clones in its table, and about 86% of those were observed once. The leading ten clones occupy approximately 9% of the sample.

In the prospective study, participants were roughly 18 to 100 years old, resided in 25 or so geographic areas of the United States, and were enrolled through a virtual design. To assign participants to cohorts, the prospective study relied on clinical history that participants themselves reported in a screening survey and a study questionnaire. In the prospective study, mobile phlebotomists collected whole blood, serum and a nasopharyngeal or oropharyngeal swab from each participant. Prospective study participants could optionally give additional blood draws and questionnaires over an approximately two-month period. Blood samples from the prospective study were shipped frozen or at room temperature prior to DNA extraction.

Sequencing was done on a sample of PBMCs or T cells enriched from blood (not recorded which). This sequence uses TRBV4-3 and TRBJ2-1, and TRBD2 matches 7 of the central bases. This TCR was sampled from a woman aged 45-60 years with acute COVID-19. The CDR3 in this case is CASSHTSDEYNEQFF. In nucleotides, the sequence is TGCGCCAGCAGCCATACTAGCGATGAGTATAATGAGCAGTTCTTC.